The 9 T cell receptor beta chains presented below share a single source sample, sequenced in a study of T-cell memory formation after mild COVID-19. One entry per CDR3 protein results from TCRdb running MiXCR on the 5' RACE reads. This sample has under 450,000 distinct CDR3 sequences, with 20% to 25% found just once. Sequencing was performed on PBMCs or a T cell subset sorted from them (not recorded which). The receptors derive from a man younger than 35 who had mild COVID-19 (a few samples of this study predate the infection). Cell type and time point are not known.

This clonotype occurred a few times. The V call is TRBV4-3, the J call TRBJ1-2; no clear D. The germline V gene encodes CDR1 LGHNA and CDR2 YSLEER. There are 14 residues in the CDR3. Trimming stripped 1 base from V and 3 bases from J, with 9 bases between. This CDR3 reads CASSQVLLDYGYTF. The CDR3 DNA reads TGCGCCAGCAGCCAAGTACTGCTAGACTATGGCTACACCTTC.

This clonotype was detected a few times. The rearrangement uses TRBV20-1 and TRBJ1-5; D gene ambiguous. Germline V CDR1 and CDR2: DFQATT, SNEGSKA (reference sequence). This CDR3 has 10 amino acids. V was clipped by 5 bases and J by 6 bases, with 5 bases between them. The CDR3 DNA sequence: TGCAGTGCTGGCGGTCAGCCCCAGCATTTT. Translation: CSAGGQPQHF.

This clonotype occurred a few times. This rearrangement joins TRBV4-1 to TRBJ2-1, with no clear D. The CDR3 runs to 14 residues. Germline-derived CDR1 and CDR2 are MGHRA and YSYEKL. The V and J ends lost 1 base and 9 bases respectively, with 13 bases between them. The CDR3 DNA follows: TGCGCCAGCAGCCAAGCGGTAGGTTTTGGTGAGCAGTTCTTC. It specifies CASSQAVGFGEQFF.

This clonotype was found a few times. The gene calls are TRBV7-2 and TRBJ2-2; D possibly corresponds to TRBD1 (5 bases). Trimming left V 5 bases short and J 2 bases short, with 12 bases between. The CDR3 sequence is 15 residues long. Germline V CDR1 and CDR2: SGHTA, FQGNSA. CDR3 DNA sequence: TGTGCCAGCAGCAACCCAGACAGAAACACCGGGGAGCTGTTTTTT. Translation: CASSNPDRNTGELFF.

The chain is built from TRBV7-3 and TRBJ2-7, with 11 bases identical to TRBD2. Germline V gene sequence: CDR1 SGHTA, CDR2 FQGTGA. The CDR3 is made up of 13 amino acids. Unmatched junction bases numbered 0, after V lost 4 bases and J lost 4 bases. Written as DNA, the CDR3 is TGTGCCAGCAGCTCTAGCGGGGGGTACGAGCAGTACTTC. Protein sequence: CASSSSGGYEQYF.

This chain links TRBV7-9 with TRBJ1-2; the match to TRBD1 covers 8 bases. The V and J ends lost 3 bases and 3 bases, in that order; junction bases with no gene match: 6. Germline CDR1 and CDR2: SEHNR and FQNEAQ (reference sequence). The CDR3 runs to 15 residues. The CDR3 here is CASSLYRGMDYGYTF. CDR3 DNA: TGTGCCAGCAGCTTGTACAGGGGGATGGACTATGGCTACACCTTC.

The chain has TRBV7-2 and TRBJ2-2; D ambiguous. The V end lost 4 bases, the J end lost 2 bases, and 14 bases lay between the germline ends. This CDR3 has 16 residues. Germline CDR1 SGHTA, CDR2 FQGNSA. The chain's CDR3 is CASSSIPGHNTGELFF. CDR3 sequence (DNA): TGTGCCAGCAGCTCGATCCCGGGCCATAACACCGGGGAGCTGTTTTTT.

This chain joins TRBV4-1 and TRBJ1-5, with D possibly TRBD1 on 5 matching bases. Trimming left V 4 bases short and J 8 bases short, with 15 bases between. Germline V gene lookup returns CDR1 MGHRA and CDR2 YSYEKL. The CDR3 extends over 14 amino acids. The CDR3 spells CASSRGGIFEPQHF. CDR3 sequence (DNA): TGCGCCAGCAGCCGGGGCGGGATTTTCGAGCCCCAGCATTTT.

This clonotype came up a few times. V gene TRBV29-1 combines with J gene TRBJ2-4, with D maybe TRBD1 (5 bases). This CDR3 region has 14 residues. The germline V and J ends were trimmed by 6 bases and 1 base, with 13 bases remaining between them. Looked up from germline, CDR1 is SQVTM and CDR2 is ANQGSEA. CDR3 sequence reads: CSVLGARAKNIQYF. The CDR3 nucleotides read TGCAGCGTCTTAGGGGCCCGGGCCAAAAACATTCAGTACTTC.